This T cell receptor beta chain was observed in a study of blood T cell repertoires in COVID-19. The V and J ends lost 0 bases and 2 bases, in that order; junction bases with no gene match: 5. Looked up from germline, CDR1 is SGHTA and CDR2 is FQGNSA. The CDR3 sequence is 17 residues long. The repertoire was sequenced with immunoSEQ multiplex PCR; TCRdb's copy has only in-frame clones and lacks some. In the table there are around 51,000 clones, 86% of which are singletons. The source material was peripheral blood. This clonotype was obtained from a man older than 75 with active COVID-19. The chain combines TRBV7-2 with TRBJ2-2; 8 nucleotides line up with TRBD2. This chain's CDR3 is CASSLAGLAGNTGELFF. In nucleotides, the CDR3 is TGTGCCAGCAGCTTAGCGGGTCTAGCGGGTAACACCGGGGAGCTGTTTTTT.